Below, one T cell receptor (beta chain) is given with its context. It has no known antigen specificity. No qualities accompany the bases; no much larger clone lies one base away. Its CDR3 holds 14 amino acids, cysteine through phenylalanine. The only DNA kept is the CDR3, 42 bases in frame from the first base. CDR1 SEHNR and CDR2 FQNEAQ were looked up in the germline V gene (reference sequence). The junction carries 11 bases between V and J, which are trimmed by 3 bases and 3 bases respectively. This sample is part of a study of blood T cell repertoires in COVID-19 (dated by TCRdb to the early 2020s). About the investigation overall: The collaborator samples originated in the United States, Italy and Spain and spanned the acute and convalescent phases of COVID-19. The repertoires were made available in a free public database intended to serve as a resource for research on the immune response to SARS-CoV-2. The prospective study material was composed of cDNA or gDNA derived from T cells, B-cell-depleted T cells, or PBMCs. The dataset comprised deeply sampled blood TCRbeta repertoires from subjects exposed to, actively infected with, or recovered from COVID-19. Nearly every sample came with metadata listing a de-identified subject ID, COVID-19 status, age in years and sex. The samples were drawn from the first 160 participants of the ongoing ImmuneRACE study and from 1,200 or so subjects provided by 6 global collaborators. Where HLA class I and class II types were available, the types were taken from metadata supplied by the sample provider, not from assay-based typing. Findings and caveats that apply to the study as a whole: The quantity of clinical and demographic metadata differed by source and by participant and was supplied without curation.

Samples from volunteer blood donors who had recovered from COVID-19 were contributed by a second Seattle source. Each collaborating institution followed its own protocols to collect whole blood in K2EDTA tubes. For TCRbeta analysis, collaborators shipped samples as frozen whole blood, isolated PBMCs, or DNA extracted from either of those sample types. TCRbeta CDR3 regions were amplified from genomic DNA by means of the immunoSEQ Assay, a bias-controlled multiplex PCR. In the authors' own workflow: Nucleated cell counts per sample were estimated from amplification of reference gene primers within the assay. Sequence reads were collapsed and filtered to measure the absolute abundance of every unique TCRbeta CDR3 rearrangement. For each sample, productive Simpson clonality was calculated by taking the square root of Simpson's diversity index across productive rearrangements. Entries here come from immuneACCESS through TCRdb and include only in-frame sequences with V and J called. Some clones fail to appear in such tables; in the studies checked, an unresolved V gene covers under half of the shortfall, and the cause of the remainder is unknown. The V and J calls and clone size are taken from that table; D and trimming were inferred from the DNA. Recorded for this sample are some 300,000 clones; around 88% of them occurred a single time. The ten largest clones capture approximately 7% of the sample.

Recombination linked TRBV7-9 to TRBJ1-2; confidence is insufficient to name the D gene. This receptor was obtained from a woman aged 25 to 39 who had recovered from COVID-19. Sequences were obtained from peripheral blood. The DNA is as follows: TGTGCCAGCAGCTTTCCCGGGGTTGACTATGGCTACACCTTC. It translates as CASSFPGVDYGYTF.